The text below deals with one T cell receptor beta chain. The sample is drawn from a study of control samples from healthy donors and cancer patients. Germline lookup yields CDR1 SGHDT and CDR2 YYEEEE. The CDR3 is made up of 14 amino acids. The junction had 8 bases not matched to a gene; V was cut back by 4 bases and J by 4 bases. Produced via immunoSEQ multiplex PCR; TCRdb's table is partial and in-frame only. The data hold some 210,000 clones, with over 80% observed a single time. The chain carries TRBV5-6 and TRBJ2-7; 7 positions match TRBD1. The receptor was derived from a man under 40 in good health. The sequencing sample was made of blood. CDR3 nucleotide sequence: TGTGCCAGCAGCAAACGGACAGGAGCGTACGAGCAGTACTTC. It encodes CASSKRTGAYEQYF.